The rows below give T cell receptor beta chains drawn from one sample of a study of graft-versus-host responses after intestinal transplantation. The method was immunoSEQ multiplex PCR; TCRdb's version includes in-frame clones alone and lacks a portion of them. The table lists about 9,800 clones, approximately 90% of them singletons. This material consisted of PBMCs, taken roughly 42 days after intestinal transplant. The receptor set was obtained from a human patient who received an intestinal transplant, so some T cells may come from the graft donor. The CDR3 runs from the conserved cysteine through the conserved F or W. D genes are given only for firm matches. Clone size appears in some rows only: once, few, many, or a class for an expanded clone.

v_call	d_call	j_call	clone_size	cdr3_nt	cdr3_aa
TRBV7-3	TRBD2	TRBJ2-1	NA	TGTGCCAGCAGCGTTGCTCCCCCAGGGAGCGGGAGGATGGGTGAGCAGTTCTTC	CASSVAPPGSGRMGEQFF
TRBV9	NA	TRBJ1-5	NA	TGTGCCAGCAGCGTAGGGCCAGGGTTTGATCAGCCCCAGCATTTT	CASSVGPGFDQPQHF
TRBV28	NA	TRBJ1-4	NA	TGTGCCGCTGCGAGAAGGAATGAAAAACTGTTTTTT	CAAARRNEKLFF
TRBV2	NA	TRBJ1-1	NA	TGTGCCACCCTACCTGGGACTAACACTGAAGCTTTCTTT	CATLPGTNTEAFF
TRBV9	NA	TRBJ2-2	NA	TGTGCCAGCAGTCCAGACCCCGGGGAGCTGTTTTTT	CASSPDPGELFF
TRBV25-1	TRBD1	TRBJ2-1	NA	TGTGCCAGCAGCACAGGGGGAGACTACAATGAGCAGTTCTTC	CASSTGGDYNEQFF
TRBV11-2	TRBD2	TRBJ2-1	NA	TGTGCCAGCCGCACTCATCTAGCGGCGAGCTCCTACAATGAGCAGTTCTTC	CASRTHLAASSYNEQFF
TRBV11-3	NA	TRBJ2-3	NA	TGTGCCAGCAGCTTAGAAGCGGCTAGCACAGATACGCAGTATTTT	CASSLEAASTDTQYF
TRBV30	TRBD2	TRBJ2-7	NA	TGTGCCTGGAGTGTACTAGCGGGAGCCTACGAGCAGTACTTC	CAWSVLAGAYEQYF
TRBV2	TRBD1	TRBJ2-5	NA	TGTGCCACCGTAAACGACAGGGAAGAGACCCAGTACTTC	CATVNDREETQYF
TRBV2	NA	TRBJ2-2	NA	TGTGCCAACTCAGGACCAGTAACCGGGGAGCTGTTTTTT	CANSGPVTGELFF
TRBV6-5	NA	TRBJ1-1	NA	TGTGCCAGCAGTTACTCCCCCCGCACTGAAGCTTTCTTT	CASSYSPRTEAFF
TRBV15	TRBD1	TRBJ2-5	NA	TGTGCCACCGGCCGGACAGGGGTTGAAGAGACCCAGTACTTC	CATGRTGVEETQYF
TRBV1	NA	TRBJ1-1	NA	TGCACCAGCAGCCAAGGGCAGGGGGCGAACACTGAAGCTTTCTTT	CTSSQGQGANTEAFF
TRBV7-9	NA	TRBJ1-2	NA	TGTGCCAGCAGCTTATCACTTTCCAACTATGGCTACACCTTC	CASSLSLSNYGYTF
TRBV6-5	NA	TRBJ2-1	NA	TGTGCCAGCAGTGAAGAGATCCATGAGCAGTTCTTC	CASSEEIHEQFF
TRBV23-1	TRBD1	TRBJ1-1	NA	TGCGCCAAGGGGGCGGACTTTTGGACTTTCTTT	CAKGADFWTFF
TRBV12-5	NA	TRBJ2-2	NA	TGTGCTACCCGAGAGCCGGCCAACACCGGGGAGCTGTTTTTT	CATREPANTGELFF
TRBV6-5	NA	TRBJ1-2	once	TGTGCCAGCAGTTTCAGGAGTAGCTATGGCTACACCTTC	CASSFRSSYGYTF
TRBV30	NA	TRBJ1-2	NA	TGTGCCTGGAGCGTCCAGGGCTATGGCTACACCTTC	CAWSVQGYGYTF
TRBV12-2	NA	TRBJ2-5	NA	TGTGCAAGTCGCCTAGGAGGGGAAGAGACCCAGTACTTC	CASRLGGEETQYF
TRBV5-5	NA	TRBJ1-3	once	TGTGCCAGCAGCTTTCATACTTTTTTCTCTGGAAACACCATATATTTT	CASSFHTFFSGNTIYF
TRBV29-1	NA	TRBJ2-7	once	TGCAGCGTCGCAAGGGGATACGAGCAGTACTTC	CSVARGYEQYF
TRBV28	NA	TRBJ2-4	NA	TGTGCCAGCAGTTCCGGACAGTCCCTAGCCAAAAACATTCAGTACTTC	CASSSGQSLAKNIQYF
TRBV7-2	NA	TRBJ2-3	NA	TGTGCCAGCAGCGATCTCGCTAGCGTGGATACGCAGTATTTT	CASSDLASVDTQYF
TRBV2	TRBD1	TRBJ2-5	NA	TGTGCCAGCAGCGTGCTAGGGACAGCCCAAGAGACCCAGTACTTC	CASSVLGTAQETQYF
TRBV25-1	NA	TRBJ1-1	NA	TGTGCCAGCAGTGGAGGGATGAGCACTGAAGCTTTCTTT	CASSGGMSTEAFF
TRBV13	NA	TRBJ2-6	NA	TGTGCCAGCAGCTTAGGGGCTGGGATCGGCTCTGGGGCCAACGTCCTGACTTTC	CASSLGAGIGSGANVLTF
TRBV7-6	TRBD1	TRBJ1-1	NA	TGTGCCAGCAGCTTAGGGACCGCAGGGGGTCGGACTGAAGCTTTCTTT	CASSLGTAGGRTEAFF
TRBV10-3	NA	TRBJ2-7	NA	TGTGCCGCCTCCAACCGGGACACAACCTACGAGCAGTACTTC	CAASNRDTTYEQYF
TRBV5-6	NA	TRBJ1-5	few	TGTGCCAGCAGCTTGTTTCAGCCCCAGCATTTT	CASSLFQPQHF
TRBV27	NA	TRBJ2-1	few	TGTGCCAGCCATGAGGGGGGGGTTTACAATGAGCAGTTCTTC	CASHEGGVYNEQFF
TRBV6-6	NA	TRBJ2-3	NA	TGTGCCAGCAGACCAGGGAGGAGAGATACGCAGTATTTT	CASRPGRRDTQYF
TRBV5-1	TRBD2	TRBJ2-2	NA	TGCGCCAGCAGTCCCGGGACTAGCTCCGGGGAGCTGTTTTTT	CASSPGTSSGELFF
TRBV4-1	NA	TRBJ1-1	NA	TGCGCCAGCAGCCAAGATCGACCCCTTACTGAAGCTTTCTTT	CASSQDRPLTEAFF
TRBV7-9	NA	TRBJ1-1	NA	TGTGCCAGCAGACAGGAAGAGAACACTGAAGCTTTCTTT	CASRQEENTEAFF
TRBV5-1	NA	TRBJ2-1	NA	TGCGCCAGCAGCTTGGTCGTGGGGTTTAGTACCGAGTCCTACAATGAGCAGTTCTTC	CASSLVVGFSTESYNEQFF
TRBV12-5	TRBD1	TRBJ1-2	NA	TGTGCTAGTGGTTTAGGACAGGGGGCATGGTATGGCTACACCTTC	CASGLGQGAWYGYTF
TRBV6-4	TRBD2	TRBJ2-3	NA	TGTGCCAGCAGTGCTAGCGGGGGGGCAGATACGCAGTATTTT	CASSASGGADTQYF
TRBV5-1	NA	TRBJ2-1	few	TGCGCCAGCACCGCCCCCCCAGGCGGGGTGCACAATGAGCAGTTCTTC	CASTAPPGGVHNEQFF
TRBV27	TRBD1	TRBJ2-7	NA	TGTGCCAGCAGTTGGACAGGCCGCTACGAGCAGTACTTC	CASSWTGRYEQYF
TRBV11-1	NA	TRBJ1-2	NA	TGTGCCAGCAGCCCATTTGAAGGCCGGGGTAGCTACACCTTC	CASSPFEGRGSYTF
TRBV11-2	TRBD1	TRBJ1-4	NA	TGTGCCAGCAGCTTAGCCAGACAGGGTCGGGCTAATGAAAAACTGTTTTTT	CASSLARQGRANEKLFF
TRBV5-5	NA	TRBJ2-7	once	TGTGCCAGCAGAAAGACAGACACATTGGGGGACGAGCAGTACTTC	CASRKTDTLGDEQYF
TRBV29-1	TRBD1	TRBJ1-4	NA	TGCAGCGCGACCGGGACAGGGAAGGAAAAACTGTTTTTT	CSATGTGKEKLFF
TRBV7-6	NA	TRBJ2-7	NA	TGTGCCAGCAGCTTATCTGGCGGACCCTACGAGCAGTACTTC	CASSLSGGPYEQYF
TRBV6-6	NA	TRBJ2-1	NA	TGTGCCAGCAGTTACGCAGGCACGGAGAGTGAGCAGTTCTTC	CASSYAGTESEQFF
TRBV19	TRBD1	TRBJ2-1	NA	TGTGCCAGTCTTACAGGGGACCGTGTAGTGATCTTC	CASLTGDRVVIF
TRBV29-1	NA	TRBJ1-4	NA	TGCAGCGTGAACTTGGCAACTAATGAAAAACTGTTTTTT	CSVNLATNEKLFF
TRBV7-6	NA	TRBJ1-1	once	TGTGCCAGCAGTCGATGGACAGTTCTGAACACTGAAGCTTTCTTT	CASSRWTVLNTEAFF
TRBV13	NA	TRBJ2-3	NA	TGTGCCAGCAGCCGAGGTGTGGATCAGGGAGATACGCAGTATTTT	CASSRGVDQGDTQYF
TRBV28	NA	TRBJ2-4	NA	TGTGCCAGCAGTTTTAACCTCAGGGCGGGGATAGCCAAAAACATTCAGTACTTC	CASSFNLRAGIAKNIQYF
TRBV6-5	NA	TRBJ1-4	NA	TGTGCCAGCAGTTTAAGACAGCAGAAGGAAAAACTGTTTTTT	CASSLRQQKEKLFF
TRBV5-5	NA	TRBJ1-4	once	TGTGCCAGCAGCTCCGGAACCGGGAGGGGTGGCGATGAAAAACTGTTTTTT	CASSSGTGRGGDEKLFF
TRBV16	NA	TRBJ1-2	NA	TGTGCCAGCAGCCAAGCAGCCTACGAAAACTATGGCTACACCTTC	CASSQAAYENYGYTF